The clone carrying this TCR beta chain has ten or more counts. The germline V and J ends were trimmed by 8 bases and 1 base, with 8 bases remaining between them. The CDR3 has 12 amino acids. Beta-chain TCR CDR3 regions were amplified from RNA transcripts. The authors performed first-round RT-PCR with HTBI primers and then a second-round multiplex PCR. TCRdb processed the multiplex PCR reads anew with MiXCR; each CDR3 protein has one entry. Found here are 150,000 to 200,000 distinct CDR3 sequences, 39% of them singletons; the top ten hold around 8.9%. This entry is derived from a study of Graves' ophthalmopathy and Graves' hyperthyroidism.

This receptor was taken from a young man with Graves' ophthalmopathy. The sample comprised peripheral blood. The rearrangement links TRBV12-3 or TRBV12-4 to TRBJ2-5; no clear D. The CDR3: CASAESQETQYF. The CDR3 DNA follows: TGTGCCAGCGCTGAGTCCCAAGAGACCCAGTACTTC.